Listed here is a single TCR beta chain. The sample comes from a study of blood T cell repertoires in COVID-19. Turning to the study itself: Sites in the United States, Italy and Spain provided acute and convalescent COVID-19 samples. The cDNA or gDNA used as material had been derived from T cells, B-cell-depleted T cells, or PBMCs.

Patients of the Seattle cohort, enrolled during active infection, were followed longitudinally. Germline assignment: CDR1 SGHRS and CDR2 YFSETQ. The CDR3 is made up of 14 amino acids. The trim removed 4 bases at V and 5 bases at J, leaving 8 bases unmatched. Under the authors' procedure: How many nucleated cells were present was estimated from reference gene primer amplification. Assay used: immunoSEQ multiplex PCR; TCRdb lists only in-frame clones, some missing. V and J calls and clone size come straight from that table; D and trimming were deduced from the DNA. The sample has some 230,000 clones, 75% to 85% seen once.

Input material: peripheral blood. This clonotype originated in a woman older than 75 with COVID-19, enrolled during active disease. The chain carries TRBV5-1 and TRBJ2-5, with TRBD1 identical over 7 bases. CDR3 sequence reads: CASSPQGRLETQYF. The DNA for the CDR3 is TGCGCCAGCAGCCCACAGGGGCGGCTGGAGACCCAGTACTTC. Full variable domain (outside the CDR3, taken from reference TRBV5-1 and TRBJ2-5): KAGVTQTPRYLIKTRGQQVTLSCSPISGHRSVSWYQQTPGQGLQFLFEYFSETQRNKGNFPGRFSGRQFSNSRSEMNVSTLELGDSALYLCASSPQGRLETQYFGPGTRLLVL.